This T cell receptor beta chain stems from a study of immune evolution from preneoplasia to lung adenocarcinoma. Study details: HLA loss of heterozygosity: approximately 7.5% AIS, about 15% MIA, roughly 30% ADC, none AAH. Findings and limits, study-wide: Top clone frequencies peaked in normal lung, apparently declining through invasive adenocarcinoma. Later-stage lesions seemingly showed higher T cell density and diversity than normal lung.

This table comes from immunoSEQ multiplex PCR, and its TCRdb copy is limited to in-frame clones, with some not included. The data show thousands of clones, with around three quarters seen just once and around 10% held by the top ten. Germline V gene lookup returns CDR1 MDHEN and CDR2 SYDVKM. This CDR3 is built from 15 residues. The V gene end was trimmed by 1 base and the J gene end by 1 base; junction bases not matched to a gene: 2. Between the mid-2010s and the late 2010s, patients underwent resection in Japan or China. In the case of this clone: Its antigen is unknown.

The specimen was FFPE minimally invasive lung adenocarcinoma tissue. The TCR was taken from a person aged 55-79 years with lung adenocarcinoma. V and J are TRBV28 and TRBJ1-1; the match to TRBD1 covers 8 bases. DNA for the CDR3: TGTGCCAGCAGTTTATCAGGGACAGGGAACACTGAAGCTTTCTTT. This gives the protein CASSLSGTGNTEAFF.